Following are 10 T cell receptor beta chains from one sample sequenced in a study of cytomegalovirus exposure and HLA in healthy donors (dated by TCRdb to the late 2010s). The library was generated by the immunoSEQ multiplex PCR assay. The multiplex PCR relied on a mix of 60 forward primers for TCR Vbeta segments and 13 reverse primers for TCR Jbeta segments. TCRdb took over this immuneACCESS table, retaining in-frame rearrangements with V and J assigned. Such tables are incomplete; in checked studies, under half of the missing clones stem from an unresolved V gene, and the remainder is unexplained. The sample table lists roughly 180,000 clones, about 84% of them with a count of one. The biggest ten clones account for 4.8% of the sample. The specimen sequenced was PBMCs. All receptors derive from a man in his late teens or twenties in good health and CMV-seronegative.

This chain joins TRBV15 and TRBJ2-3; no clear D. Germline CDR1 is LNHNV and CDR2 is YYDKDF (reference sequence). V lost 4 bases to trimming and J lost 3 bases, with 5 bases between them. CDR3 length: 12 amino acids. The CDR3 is CATSKSTDTQYF. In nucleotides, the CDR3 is TGTGCCACCAGCAAATCTACAGATACGCAGTATTTT. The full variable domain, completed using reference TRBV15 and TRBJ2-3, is DAMVIQNPRYQVTQFGKPVTLSCSQTLNHNVMYWYQQKSSQAPKLLFHYYDKDFNNEADTPDNFQSRRPNTSFCFLDIRSPGLGDTAMYLCATSKSTDTQYFGPGTRLTVL.

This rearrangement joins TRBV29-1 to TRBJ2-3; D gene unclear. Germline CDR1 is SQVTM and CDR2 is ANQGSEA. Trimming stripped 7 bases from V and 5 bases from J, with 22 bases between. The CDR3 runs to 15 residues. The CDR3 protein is CSATVIGFAEDTQYF. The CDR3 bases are TGCAGCGCTACCGTCATCGGGTTTGCGGAAGATACGCAGTATTTT.

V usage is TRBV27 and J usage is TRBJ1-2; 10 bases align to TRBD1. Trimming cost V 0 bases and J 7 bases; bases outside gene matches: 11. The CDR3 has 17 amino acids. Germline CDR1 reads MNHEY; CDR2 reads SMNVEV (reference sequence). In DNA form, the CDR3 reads TGTGCCAGCAGTTTATCTGGGACAGGGGTTTCCACTCCTGGCTACACCTTC. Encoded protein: CASSLSGTGVSTPGYTF.

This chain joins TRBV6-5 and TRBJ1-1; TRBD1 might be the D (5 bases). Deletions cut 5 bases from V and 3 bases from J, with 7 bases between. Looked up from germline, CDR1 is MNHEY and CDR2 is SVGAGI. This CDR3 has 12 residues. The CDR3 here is CASSTGDTEAFF. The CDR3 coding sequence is TGTGCCAGCAGTACGGGGGACACTGAAGCTTTCTTT.

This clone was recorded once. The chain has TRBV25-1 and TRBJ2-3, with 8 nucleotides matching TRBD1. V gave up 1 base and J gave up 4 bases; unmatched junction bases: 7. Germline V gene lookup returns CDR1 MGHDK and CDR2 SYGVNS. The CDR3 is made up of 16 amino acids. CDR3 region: CASSEWMETGADTQYF. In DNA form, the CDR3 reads TGTGCCAGCAGTGAATGGATGGAGACAGGGGCAGATACGCAGTATTTT.

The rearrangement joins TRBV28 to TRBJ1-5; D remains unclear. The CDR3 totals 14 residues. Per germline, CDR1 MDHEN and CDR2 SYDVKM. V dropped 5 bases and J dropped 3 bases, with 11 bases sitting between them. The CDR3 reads CASSPYKNNQPQHF. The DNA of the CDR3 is TGTGCCAGCAGTCCCTATAAGAACAATCAGCCCCAGCATTTT.

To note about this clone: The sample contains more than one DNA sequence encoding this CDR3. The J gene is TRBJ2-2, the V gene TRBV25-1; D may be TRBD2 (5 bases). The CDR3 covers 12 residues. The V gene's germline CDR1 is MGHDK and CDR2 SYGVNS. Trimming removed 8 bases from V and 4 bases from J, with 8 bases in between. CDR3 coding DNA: TGTGCCAGCCTAGGAGGCACCGGGGAGCTGTTTTTT. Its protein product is CASLGGTGELFF.

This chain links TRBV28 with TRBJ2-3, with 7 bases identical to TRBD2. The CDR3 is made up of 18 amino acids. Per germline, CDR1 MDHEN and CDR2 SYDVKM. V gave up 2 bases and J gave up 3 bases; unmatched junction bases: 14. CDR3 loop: CASSLVPSGLLRTDTQYF. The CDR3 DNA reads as TGTGCCAGCAGTTTAGTTCCTAGCGGACTATTACGAACAGATACGCAGTATTTT.

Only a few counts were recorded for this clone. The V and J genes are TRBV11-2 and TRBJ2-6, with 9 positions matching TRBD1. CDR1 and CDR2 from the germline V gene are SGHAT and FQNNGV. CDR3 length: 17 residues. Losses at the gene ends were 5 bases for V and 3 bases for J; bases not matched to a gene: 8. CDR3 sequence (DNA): TGTGCCAGCAGCATCCGGGACAGGGTTTTTGGGGCCAACGTCCTGACTTTC. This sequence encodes CASSIRDRVFGANVLTF.

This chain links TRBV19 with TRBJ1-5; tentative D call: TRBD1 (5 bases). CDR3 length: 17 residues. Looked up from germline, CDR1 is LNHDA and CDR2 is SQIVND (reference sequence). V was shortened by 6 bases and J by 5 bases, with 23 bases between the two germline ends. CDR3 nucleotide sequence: TGTGCCAGTAGGATGGGGCTCCCGGGTCTCCCCCATCAGCCCCAGCATTTT. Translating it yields CASRMGLPGLPHQPQHF.